This T cell receptor (beta chain) was sequenced for a study of blood T cell repertoires in COVID-19. Study in general: T cells, B-cell-depleted T cells, or PBMCs provided the cDNA or gDNA that served as material.

The CDR3 has 14 residues. V lost 3 bases, J lost 1 base, and 9 bases lay in between. Germline V CDR1 and CDR2: SGHVS, FQNEAQ. Authors' data handling: Counts of nucleated cells, estimated from reference gene primer amplification, were obtained. The repertoire was sequenced with immunoSEQ multiplex PCR; TCRdb's copy has only in-frame clones and lacks some. V and J calls and clone size follow that table, whereas D and trimming were derived from the DNA. The sample records fewer than 300,000 clones, approximately 84% being singletons. V and J are TRBV7-8 and TRBJ2-5; D is possibly TRBD1 (5 bases). The receptor's source is a human donor in a cohort sampled during active COVID-19. The sample was peripheral blood. DNA for the CDR3: TGTGCCAGCAGCTTGGACACAGCCCAAGAGACCCAGTACTTC. This codes for CASSLDTAQETQYF.